The 25 T cell receptor beta chains reported below all come from one sample, sequenced in a study of identifying expanded T cells in peripheral blood. Using immunoSEQ multiplex PCR, the repertoire was profiled, and TCRdb retains in-frame clones only, with some absent. Here the sample spans some 65,000 clones, around four fifths being singletons. The sequencing input was blood. These receptors were collected from a person aged 18-70 years in good health.

The V call is TRBV15, the J call TRBJ2-7, with D hard to call. The germline V and J ends were trimmed by 5 bases and 1 base, with 9 bases remaining between them. Germline CDR1 and CDR2: LNHNV and YYDKDF (reference sequence). This CDR3 spans 13 amino acids. In DNA, the CDR3 is TGTGCCACCAGCGAGCAGCTGTCCTACGAGCAGTACTTC. This gives the protein CATSEQLSYEQYF.

A single count supports this clone. This rearrangement joins TRBV9 to TRBJ1-5, with D unclear. Trimming removed 4 bases from V and 11 bases from J, with 13 bases in between. This CDR3 has 12 residues. CDR1 is SGDLS and CDR2 is YYNGEE in the germline V gene. The DNA of the CDR3 is TGTGCCAGCAGCTCCCTATCCGGAGCCCAGCATTTT. Amino acid sequence: CASSSLSGAQHF.

The chain employs TRBV18 and TRBJ2-3; tentatively, D is TRBD1 (6 bases). V dropped 3 bases and J dropped 0 bases, with 13 bases sitting between them. Germline loops: CDR1 KGHSH, CDR2 LQKENI. The CDR3 is 16 amino acids. The CDR3 is CASSPRGTLSTDTQYF. CDR3 nucleotide sequence: TGTGCCAGCTCACCCAGGGGCACCCTTAGCACAGATACGCAGTATTTT.

The V gene is TRBV28, the J gene TRBJ1-2; TRBD1 matches at 8 bases. The CDR3 sequence is 15 residues long. Germline CDR1 reads MDHEN; CDR2 reads SYDVKM. V shed 4 bases and J 8 bases; nucleotides not matched to a gene: 12. In DNA form, the CDR3 reads TGTGCCAGCAGTTCCAGATCCACAGGGGGGAGGGGCTACACCTTC. This gives the protein CASSSRSTGGRGYTF.

In its sample, this clone was seen once. The chain has TRBV27 and TRBJ2-7; 8 positions agree with TRBD1. After removal of 4 bases from V and 3 bases from J, the junction contained 17 bases not matched to a gene. The length of the CDR3 is 18 residues. The germline gives CDR1 MNHEY, CDR2 SMNVEV (reference sequence). As DNA, the CDR3 is TGTGCCAGCAGTTCCCTCAGTTCTCTGACAGGGGTAGTCTACGAGCAGTACTTC. It specifies CASSSLSSLTGVVYEQYF.

V and J are TRBV4-2 and TRBJ1-1; D not resolved. The germline CDR1 and CDR2 sequences are LGHNA and YNFKEQ. This CDR3 is 14 amino acids long. V lost 1 base and J lost 4, with 10 bases in between. CDR3 DNA: TGTGCCAGCAGCCAAGGGCGGGCGGGCACTGAAGCTTTCTTT. This translates into CASSQGRAGTEAFF.

The chain uses TRBV10-2 and TRBJ2-1, with D unclear. The CDR3 loop spans 13 amino acids. Looked up from germline, CDR1 is WSHSY and CDR2 is SAAADI. The V end was cut by 8 bases, the J end by 5 bases, with 13 bases between. CDR3 in amino acids: CASASLGHNEQFF. The CDR3 DNA follows: TGCGCCAGCGCCTCGTTGGGCCACAATGAGCAGTTCTTC.

The chain employs TRBV5-8 and TRBJ2-2; TRBD2 agrees at 7 bases. The V and J ends lost 5 bases and 7 bases, in that order; junction bases with no gene match: 5. CDR3 length equals 13 residues. CDR1 is SGHTS, CDR2 YDEGEE, per germline. CDR3 DNA: TGTGCCAGCAGGCGGGGGACCTACGGGGAGCTGTTTTTT. This codes for CASRRGTYGELFF.

This clone has a handful of counts. The genes are TRBV2 and TRBJ1-6; D gene unclear. The germline V gene encodes CDR1 SNHLY and CDR2 FYNNEI. This CDR3 contains 12 residues. V dropped 6 bases and J dropped 4 bases, with 4 bases sitting between them. The CDR3 sequence: CASRAYNSPLHF. CDR3 nucleotide sequence: TGTGCCAGCAGGGCATATAATTCACCCCTCCACTTT.

The chain couples TRBV29-1 to TRBJ1-1; possible D gene TRBD1, 6 bases. Germline V lookup: CDR1 SQVTM, CDR2 ANQGSEA. This CDR3 is built from 13 residues. Trimming removed 7 bases at V and 1 base at J, with 13 bases between. The CDR3 DNA sequence: TGCAGCGGCCAGATACAGGGGAACACTGAAGCTTTCTTT. Translated, it gives CSGQIQGNTEAFF.

The chain recombines TRBV19 with TRBJ1-2; TRBD1 is a possible D gene (5 bases). The length of the CDR3 is 13 residues. CDR1 is LNHDA and CDR2 is SQIVND in the germline V gene (reference sequence). The V end lost 5 bases, the J end lost 4 bases, and 11 bases lay between the germline ends. The CDR3 DNA sequence: TGTGCCAGTAGTCTTGGGGCCCGCTATGGCTACACCTTC. It yields the protein CASSLGARYGYTF. The entire variable domain, with the rest obtained from reference TRBV19 and TRBJ1-2, is as follows: DGGITQSPKYLFRKEGQNVTLSCEQNLNHDAMYWYRQDPGQGLRLIYYSQIVNDFQKGDIAEGYSVSREKKESFPLTVTSAQKNPTAFYLCASSLGARYGYTFGSGTRLTVV.

The chain has TRBV2 and TRBJ1-1; D is possibly TRBD1 (5 bases). The CDR3 totals 14 residues. The V end was cut by 6 bases, the J end by 3 bases, with 14 bases between. Germline CDR1 reads SNHLY; CDR2 reads FYNNEI. DNA for the CDR3: TGTGCCAGCAGCCCAGGGACCTGGGACACTGAAGCTTTCTTT. Its translation is CASSPGTWDTEAFF.

The chain carries TRBV18 and TRBJ1-5; 9 bases are shared with TRBD1. Per the germline V gene, CDR1 is KGHSH and CDR2 is LQKENI. J gave up 6 bases and V 4 bases, and 13 bases lay outside the gene matches. This CDR3 spans 17 amino acids. CDR3 loop: CASSQNMIQGAGQPQHF. In DNA, the CDR3 is TGTGCCAGCTCACAAAATATGATACAGGGGGCGGGTCAGCCCCAGCATTTT.

The rearrangement links TRBV5-1 to TRBJ2-1; D assignment may be TRBD1 or TRBD2 (5 bases each). V lost 0 bases and J 6 bases, leaving 13 bases between the germline ends. Germline lookup yields CDR1 SGHRS and CDR2 YFSETQ. The CDR3 sequence is 15 residues long. CDR3 in DNA: TGCGCCAGCAGCTTGGATTGGGGACCCACCAATGAGCAGTTCTTC. Protein product: CASSLDWGPTNEQFF.

The chain recombines TRBV4-1 with TRBJ1-6; a weak D match, TRBD1 (5 bases). The germline CDR1 and CDR2 sequences are MGHRA and YSYEKL. Trimming shortened V by 2 bases and J by 6 bases, and 8 bases separated the two germline ends. CDR3 length: 14 amino acids. Here the CDR3 DNA reads TGCGCCAGCAGCCAATTGCAGGGTAATTCACCCCTCCACTTT. It specifies CASSQLQGNSPLHF.

The V call is TRBV7-6, the J call TRBJ2-3; the match to TRBD2 covers 15 bases. J lost 0 bases, V lost 5 bases, and 6 bases had no gene match. Per the germline V gene, CDR1 is SGHVS and CDR2 is FNYEAQ. The CDR3 is 18 residues long. The CDR3 region has the DNA TGTGCCAGCAGCCCGGGACTAGCGGGGGGACCTAGCACAGATACGCAGTATTTT. Translated, it gives CASSPGLAGGPSTDTQYF.

V and J are TRBV30 and TRBJ2-7; tentatively, D is TRBD2 (5 bases). Germline V gives CDR1 GTSNPN, CDR2 SVGIG (reference sequence). The CDR3 spans 15 residues. Between the trimmed V and J ends, which lost 3 bases and 1 base, there was a span of 16 bases. CDR3 amino acids: CAWRAGLGPSYEQYF. As DNA, the CDR3 is TGTGCCTGGAGGGCCGGACTTGGGCCATCCTACGAGCAGTACTTC.

The chain combines TRBV7-8 with TRBJ2-7; tentatively, D is TRBD2 (6 bases). Trimming took off 1 base at V and 7 bases at J, with 14 bases between the two ends. Germline V gene lookup returns CDR1 SGHVS and CDR2 FQNEAQ. This CDR3 region has 14 residues. CDR3 coding DNA: TGTGCCAGCAGCTTAGGTCAGGGAGGTTTTGAGCAGTACTTC. This encodes CASSLGQGGFEQYF. The entire variable domain, with the rest obtained from reference TRBV7-8 and TRBJ2-7, is as follows: GAGVSQSPRYKVAKRGQDVALRCDPISGHVSLFWYQQALGQGPEFLTYFQNEAQLDKSGLPSDRFFAERPEGSVSTLKIQRTQQEDSAVYLCASSLGQGGFEQYFGPGTRLTVT.

V is TRBV28 and J is TRBJ1-3; tentative D call: TRBD1 (5 bases). Germline CDR1 and CDR2: MDHEN and SYDVKM. This CDR3 region has 15 residues. V lost 2 bases, J lost 1 base, and 9 bases lay in between. The DNA for the CDR3 is TGTGCCAGCAGTTTAGGGGGGAATTCTGGAAACACCATATATTTT. This codes for CASSLGGNSGNTIYF.

This chain joins TRBV6-5 and TRBJ2-7; D remains unclear. With 5 bases removed from V and 1 base from J, the gap between germline ends came to 9 bases. In germline, CDR1 is MNHEY, CDR2 SVGAGI. The CDR3 spans 13 residues. CDR3 amino acids: CASSTHQSYEQYF. In DNA, the CDR3 is TGTGCCAGCAGTACCCACCAATCCTACGAGCAGTACTTC.

The chain recombines TRBV7-2 with TRBJ2-1; D ambiguous. V was pared by 5 bases and J by 0 bases, with 11 bases between. The germline V gene encodes CDR1 SGHTA and CDR2 FQGNSA. This CDR3 has 15 amino acids. CDR3 sequence: CASSQARNSYNEQFF. CDR3 bases: TGTGCCAGCAGCCAAGCTAGAAACTCCTACAATGAGCAGTTCTTC.

The chain uses TRBV5-1 and TRBJ2-7; 11 positions agree with TRBD2. The junction had 1 base not matched to a gene; V was cut back by 0 bases and J by 2 bases. CDR1 and CDR2 (germline): SGHRS, YFSETQ. This CDR3 contains 15 residues. The CDR3 loop reads CASSLGLAGPYEQYF. Written as DNA, the CDR3 is TGCGCCAGCAGCTTGGGACTAGCGGGACCCTACGAGCAGTACTTC.

V and J are TRBV4-1 and TRBJ1-2; D call uncertain. From germline, CDR1 is MGHRA and CDR2 YSYEKL. Trimming took 0 bases from V and 0 from J, leaving 14 bases between them. This CDR3 contains 17 residues. The CDR3, as DNA: TGCGCCAGCAGCCAAGAATCGTCCAGGCTTTCTAACTATGGCTACACCTTC. Its protein is CASSQESSRLSNYGYTF.

This clone was counted a single time. The chain links TRBV14 to TRBJ2-4, with D perhaps assigned TRBD1 or TRBD2 (5 bases each). Germline V CDR1 and CDR2: SGHDN, FVKESK. This CDR3 is 15 amino acids long. Trimming removed 1 base from V and 6 bases from J, with 13 bases in between. CDR3 in amino acids: CASSQVNGAGNIQYF. The CDR3 DNA follows: TGTGCCAGCAGCCAAGTTAACGGGGCCGGAAACATTCAGTACTTC.

The chain links TRBV14 to TRBJ1-6; D ambiguous. Germline-derived CDR1 and CDR2 are SGHDN and FVKESK. The germline V and J ends were trimmed by 2 bases and 6 bases, with 5 bases remaining between them. There are 13 residues in the CDR3. In DNA, the CDR3 is TGTGCCAGCAGCCAATGGATTAATTCACCCCTCCACTTT. It specifies CASSQWINSPLHF.